The TCR beta chain under discussion was sequenced for a study of shared clonotypes between healthy human individuals. About this clone itself: The target antigen is unknown.

Each donor was a Caucasian adult residing in Nashville, Tennessee. Trimming removed 5 bases at V and 2 bases at J, with 14 bases between. The CDR3 runs to 14 residues. Germline values: CDR1 SGHRS, CDR2 YFSETQ. Findings and caveats of the study: Several donors held about 4.6% of naive CD4 clonotypes in common.

Original processing notes: Junction-only immunoSEQ data arrived without quality scores, meaning filtering differed. TCRdb's table, derived via immunoSEQ multiplex PCR, lists solely in-frame clones and lacks some. V and J calls and clone size are copied from that table; D and trimming were computed from the DNA. The sample holds around 2.5 million clones, 93% seen once. The chain couples TRBV5-1 to TRBJ2-7; D is perhaps TRBD1 or TRBD2 (5 bases each). Sequencing was done on a sample of naive CD4+ T cells from PBMCs. Specified subset: CD45RA+ positively selected. This clonotype was obtained from a man aged 18 to 30 in good health. Some clones in this sample may be carry-over from other donors' samples. CDR3 DNA: TGCGCCAGCAGGGTCGGGGACCAAACCTACGAGCAGTACTTC. It translates to CASRVGDQTYEQYF.